The T cell receptor (beta chain) under discussion was sequenced for a study of blood T cells in healthy people across ages. Next came a second PCR, run for about 6 to 12 cycles, which used a sample-barcoded 5' primer along with a J-beta primer mix. TCRdb independently ran MiXCR on the 5' RACE reads; one entry per CDR3 protein. The repertoire includes about 570,000 distinct CDR3 sequences, 25% to 30% of them detected once, and less than 20% sits in the top ten. This CDR3 is built from 15 residues. The V end lost 5 bases, the J end lost 2 bases, and 15 bases lay between the germline ends. In germline, CDR1 is SGHVS, CDR2 FQNEAQ. Every sample yielded at least 6 million isolated PBMCs.

The clonotype originates from a woman between 65 and 79 years old in good health. V usage is TRBV7-8 and J usage is TRBJ1-2; D gene unclear. The sequenced sample consisted of blood. CDR3 DNA: TGTGCCAGCAGCCAACAAGCGCGACTGAACTATGGCTACACCTTC. As protein: CASSQQARLNYGYTF.